This TCR beta chain was recorded in a study of tumor and adjacent non-tumor tissue in lung cancer. At the level of the study: Patients were aged about 30 to 85, roughly 9 men and roughly five women, stage I to III. Approximately 4 million productive TCRbeta reads were obtained per sample on average. Study-level points and caveats: Shorter survival was associated with higher TCR diversity in tumors.

No cell sorting was done before RNA was extracted from the tissue. Newly diagnosed lung cancer patients had thoracic surgery in China, August–late 2014, without prior chemotherapy. The V end lost 10 bases, the J end lost 1 base, and 17 bases lay between the germline ends. The length of the CDR3 is 15 residues. Germline CDR1 reads MNHEY; CDR2 reads SVGEGT. With regard to this clonotype: The antigen is not known.

TCRbeta libraries were built with three rounds of nested PCR, modified from ARM-PCR. TCRdb independently ran MiXCR on the multiplex PCR reads; one entry per CDR3 protein. The repertoire has under 150,000 distinct CDR3 sequences, around three fifths of them found once; the top ten carry 9.5% to 15%. The genes are TRBV6-2 or TRBV6-3 and TRBJ2-1, with TRBD1 as a possible D gene (6 bases). The specimen was lung tumor tissue. This TCR derives from a man aged 25-40 years with non-small cell lung cancer. CDR3 sequence reads: CANRVQGLSYNEQFF. CDR3 in DNA: TGTGCCAACAGGGTTCAGGGATTATCCTACAATGAGCAGTTCTTC.